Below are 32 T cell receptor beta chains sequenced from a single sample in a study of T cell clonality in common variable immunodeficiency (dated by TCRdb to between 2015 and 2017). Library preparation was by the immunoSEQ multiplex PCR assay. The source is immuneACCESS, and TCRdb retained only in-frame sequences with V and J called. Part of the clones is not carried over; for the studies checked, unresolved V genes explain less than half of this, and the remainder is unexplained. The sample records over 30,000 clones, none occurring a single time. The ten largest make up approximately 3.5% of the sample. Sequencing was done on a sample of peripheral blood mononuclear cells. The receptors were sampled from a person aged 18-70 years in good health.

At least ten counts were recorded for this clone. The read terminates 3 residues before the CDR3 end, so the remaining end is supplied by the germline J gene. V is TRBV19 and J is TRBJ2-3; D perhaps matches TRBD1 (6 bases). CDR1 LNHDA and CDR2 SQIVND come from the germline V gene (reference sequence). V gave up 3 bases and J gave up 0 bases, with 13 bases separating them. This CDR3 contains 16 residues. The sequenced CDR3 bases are TGTGCCAGTAGTATCCGTGGGACACCGAGCACAGATACG. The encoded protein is CASSIRGTPSTDT. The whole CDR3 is CASSIRGTPSTDTQYF.

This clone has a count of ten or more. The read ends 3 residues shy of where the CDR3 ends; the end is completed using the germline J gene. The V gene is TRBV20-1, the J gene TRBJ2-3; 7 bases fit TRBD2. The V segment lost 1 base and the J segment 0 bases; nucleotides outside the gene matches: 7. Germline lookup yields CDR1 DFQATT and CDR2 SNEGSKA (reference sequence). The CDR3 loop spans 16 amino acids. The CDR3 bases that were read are TGCAGTGCTAGAGCCCGACTAGCCGTTAGCACAGATACG. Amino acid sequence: CSARARLAVSTDT. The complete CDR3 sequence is CSARARLAVSTDTQYF.

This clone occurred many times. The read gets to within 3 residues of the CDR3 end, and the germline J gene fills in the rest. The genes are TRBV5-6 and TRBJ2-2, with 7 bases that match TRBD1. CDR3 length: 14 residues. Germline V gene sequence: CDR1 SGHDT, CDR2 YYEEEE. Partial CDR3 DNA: TGTGCCAGCAGCTTGACAGGGGAACGGGAAAAG. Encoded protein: CASSLTGEREK. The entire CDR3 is CASSLTGEREKLFF.

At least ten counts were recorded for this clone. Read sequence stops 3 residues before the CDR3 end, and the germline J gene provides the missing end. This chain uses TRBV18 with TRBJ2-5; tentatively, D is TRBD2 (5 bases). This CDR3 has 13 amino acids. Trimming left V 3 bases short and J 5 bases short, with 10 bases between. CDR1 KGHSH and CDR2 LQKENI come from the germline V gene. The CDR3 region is CASSPGTGETQYF. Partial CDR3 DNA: TGTGCCAGCTCACCGGGTACGGGGGAGACC.

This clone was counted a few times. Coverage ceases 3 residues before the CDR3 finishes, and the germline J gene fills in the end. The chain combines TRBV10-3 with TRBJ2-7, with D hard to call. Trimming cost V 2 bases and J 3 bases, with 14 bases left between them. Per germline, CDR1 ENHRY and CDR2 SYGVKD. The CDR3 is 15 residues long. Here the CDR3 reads CAISEPSNPGYEQYF. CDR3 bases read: TGTGCCATCAGTGAGCCCTCGAACCCGGGCTACGAG.

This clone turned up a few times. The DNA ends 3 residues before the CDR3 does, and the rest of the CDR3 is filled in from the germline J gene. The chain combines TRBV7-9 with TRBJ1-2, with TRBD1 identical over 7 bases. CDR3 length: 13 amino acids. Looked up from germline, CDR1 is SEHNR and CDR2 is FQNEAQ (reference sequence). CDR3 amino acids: CASSHKGAQGYTF. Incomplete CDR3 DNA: TGTGCCAGCAGTCACAAGGGGGCTCAAGGC.

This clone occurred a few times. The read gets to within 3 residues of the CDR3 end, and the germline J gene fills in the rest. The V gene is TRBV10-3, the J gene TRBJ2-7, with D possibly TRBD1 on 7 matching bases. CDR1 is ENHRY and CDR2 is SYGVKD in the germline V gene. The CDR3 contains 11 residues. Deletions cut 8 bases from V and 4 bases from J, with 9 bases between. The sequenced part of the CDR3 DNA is TGTGCCATCCCAGGGGGGTACGAG. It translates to CAIPGGYE. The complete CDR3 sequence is CAIPGGYEQYF.

The CDR3 protein is CAWSVFGTGSGNTIYF. Partial CDR3 DNA: TGTGCCTGGAGTGTATTCGGGACAGGCTCTGGAAACACC. The chain links TRBV30 to TRBJ1-3; 8 bases line up with TRBD1. Sequencing ends 3 residues short of the CDR3 end; the germline J gene provides the rest. Losses at the gene ends were 0 bases for V and 0 bases for J; bases not matched to a gene: 4. This CDR3 region has 16 residues. Germline values: CDR1 GTSNPN, CDR2 SVGIG (reference sequence). Full variable domain (outside the CDR3, taken from reference TRBV30 and TRBJ1-3): SQTIHQWPATLVQPVGSPLSLECTVEGTSNPNLYWYRQAAGRGLQLLFYSVGIGQISSEVPQNLSASRPQDRQFILSSKKLLLSDSGFYLCAWSVFGTGSGNTIYFGEGSWLTVV.

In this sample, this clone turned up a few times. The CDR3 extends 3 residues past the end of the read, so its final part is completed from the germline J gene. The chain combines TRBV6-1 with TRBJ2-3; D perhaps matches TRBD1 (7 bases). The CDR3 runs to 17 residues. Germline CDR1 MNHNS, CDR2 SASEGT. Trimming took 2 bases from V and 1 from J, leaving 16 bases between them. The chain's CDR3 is CASSEWGRGEGTDTQYF. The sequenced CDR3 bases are TGTGCCAGCAGTGAATGGGGCAGGGGGGAGGGCACAGATACG.

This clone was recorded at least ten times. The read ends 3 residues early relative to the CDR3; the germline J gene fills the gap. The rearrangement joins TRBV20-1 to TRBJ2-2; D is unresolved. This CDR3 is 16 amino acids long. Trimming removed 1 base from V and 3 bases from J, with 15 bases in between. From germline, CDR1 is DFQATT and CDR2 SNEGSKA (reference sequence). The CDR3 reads CSARGSATPYTGELFF. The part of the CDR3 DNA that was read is TGCAGTGCTAGAGGCAGCGCCACTCCTTACACCGGGGAG.

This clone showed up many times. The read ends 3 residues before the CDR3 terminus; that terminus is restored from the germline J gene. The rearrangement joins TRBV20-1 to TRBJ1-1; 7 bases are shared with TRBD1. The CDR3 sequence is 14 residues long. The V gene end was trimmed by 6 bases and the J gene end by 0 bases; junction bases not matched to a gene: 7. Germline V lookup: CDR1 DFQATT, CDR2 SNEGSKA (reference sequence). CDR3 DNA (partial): TGCAGTGCCCAATTGGGACAGCTGAACACTGAA. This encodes CSAQLGQLNTE. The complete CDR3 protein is CSAQLGQLNTEAFF.

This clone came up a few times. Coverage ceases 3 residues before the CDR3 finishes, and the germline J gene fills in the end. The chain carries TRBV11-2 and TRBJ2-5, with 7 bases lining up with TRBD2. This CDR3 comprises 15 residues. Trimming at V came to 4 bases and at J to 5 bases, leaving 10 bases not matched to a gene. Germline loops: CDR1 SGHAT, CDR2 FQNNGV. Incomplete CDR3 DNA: TGTGCCAGCAGCTATGGGACTAATGCTTTGGAGACC. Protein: CASSYGTNALET. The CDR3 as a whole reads CASSYGTNALETQYF. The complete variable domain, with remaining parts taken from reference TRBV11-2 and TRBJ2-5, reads EAGVAQSPRYKIIEKRQSVAFWCNPISGHATLYWYQQILGQGPKLLIQFQNNGVVDDSQLPKDRFSAERLKGVDSTLKIQPAKLEDSAVYLCASSYGTNALETQYFGPGTRLLVL.

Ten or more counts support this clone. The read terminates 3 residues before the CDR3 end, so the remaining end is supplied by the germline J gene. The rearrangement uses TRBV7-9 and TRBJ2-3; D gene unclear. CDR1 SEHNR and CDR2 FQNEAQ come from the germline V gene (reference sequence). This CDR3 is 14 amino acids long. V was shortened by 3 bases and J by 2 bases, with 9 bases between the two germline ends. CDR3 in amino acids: CASSFGYTTDTQYF. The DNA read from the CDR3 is TGTGCCAGCAGCTTCGGGTATACCACAGATACG.

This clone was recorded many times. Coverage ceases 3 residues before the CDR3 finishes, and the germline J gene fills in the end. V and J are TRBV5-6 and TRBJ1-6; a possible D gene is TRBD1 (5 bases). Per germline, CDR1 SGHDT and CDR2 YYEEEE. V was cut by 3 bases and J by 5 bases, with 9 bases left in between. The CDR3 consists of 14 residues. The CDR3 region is CASSYDRNNSPLHF. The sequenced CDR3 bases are TGTGCCAGCAGCTACGACAGAAATAATTCACCC.

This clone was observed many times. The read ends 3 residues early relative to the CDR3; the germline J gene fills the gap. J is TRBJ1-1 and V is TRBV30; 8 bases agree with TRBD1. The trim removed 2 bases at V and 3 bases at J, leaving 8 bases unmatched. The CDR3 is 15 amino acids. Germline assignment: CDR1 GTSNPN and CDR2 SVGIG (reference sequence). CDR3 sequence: CAWSRTGTGYTEAFF. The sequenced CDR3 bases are TGTGCCTGGAGTCGTACCGGGACAGGATACACTGAA.

The CDR3 sequence is CSASSRRQGYEAFF. The CDR3 DNA, read in part, is TGCAGTGCTAGCTCCCGTCGACAGGGCTACGAG. This rearrangement joins TRBV20-1 to TRBJ1-1; 7 bases map to TRBD1. The read is 3 residues too short to cover the CDR3 end, so that end is filled in from the germline J gene. Germline V gene sequence: CDR1 DFQATT, CDR2 SNEGSKA (reference sequence). This CDR3 has 14 amino acids.

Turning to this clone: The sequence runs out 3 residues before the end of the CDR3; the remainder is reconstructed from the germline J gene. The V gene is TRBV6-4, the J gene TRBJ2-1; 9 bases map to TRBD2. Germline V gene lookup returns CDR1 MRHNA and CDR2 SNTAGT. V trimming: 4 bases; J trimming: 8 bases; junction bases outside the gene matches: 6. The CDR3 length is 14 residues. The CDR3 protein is CASSALAGSDEQFF. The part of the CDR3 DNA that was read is TGTGCCAGCAGTGCACTAGCGGGTTCTGATGAG.

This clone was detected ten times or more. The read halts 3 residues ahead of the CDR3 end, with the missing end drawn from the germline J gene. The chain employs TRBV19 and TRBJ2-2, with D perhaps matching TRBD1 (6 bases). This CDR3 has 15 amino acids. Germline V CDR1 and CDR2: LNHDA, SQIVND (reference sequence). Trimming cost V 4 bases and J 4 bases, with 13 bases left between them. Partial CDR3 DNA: TGTGCCAGTAGTACCAGACCACAGGGCACCGGGGAG. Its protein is CASSTRPQGTGE. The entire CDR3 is CASSTRPQGTGELFF. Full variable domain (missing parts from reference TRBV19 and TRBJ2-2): DGGITQSPKYLFRKEGQNVTLSCEQNLNHDAMYWYRQDPGQGLRLIYYSQIVNDFQKGDIAEGYSVSREKKESFPLTVTSAQKNPTAFYLCASSTRPQGTGELFFGEGSRLTVL.

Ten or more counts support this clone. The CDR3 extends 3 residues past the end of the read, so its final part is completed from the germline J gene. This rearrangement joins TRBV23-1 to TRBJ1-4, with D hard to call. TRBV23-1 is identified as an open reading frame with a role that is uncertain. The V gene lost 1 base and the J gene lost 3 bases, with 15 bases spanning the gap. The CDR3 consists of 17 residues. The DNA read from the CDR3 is TGCGCCAGCAGTCAATACCTCCTCGGTGTAGCTAATGAAAAA. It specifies CASSQYLLGVANEK. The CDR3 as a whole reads CASSQYLLGVANEKLFF.

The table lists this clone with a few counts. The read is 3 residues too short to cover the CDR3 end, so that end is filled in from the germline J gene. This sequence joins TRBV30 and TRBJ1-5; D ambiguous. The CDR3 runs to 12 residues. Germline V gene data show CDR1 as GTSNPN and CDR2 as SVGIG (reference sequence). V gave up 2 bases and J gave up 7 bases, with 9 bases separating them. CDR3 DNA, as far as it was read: TGTGCCTGGAGTACCCGGCGGCAGCCC. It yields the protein CAWSTRRQP. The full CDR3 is CAWSTRRQPQHF.

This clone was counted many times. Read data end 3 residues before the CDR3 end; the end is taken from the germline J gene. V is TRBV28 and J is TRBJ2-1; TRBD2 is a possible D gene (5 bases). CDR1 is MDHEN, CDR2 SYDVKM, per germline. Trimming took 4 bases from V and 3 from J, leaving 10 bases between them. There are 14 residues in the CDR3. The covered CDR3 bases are TGTGCCAGCAGTTATTCTAGCTTCTACAATGAG. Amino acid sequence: CASSYSSFYNE. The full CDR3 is CASSYSSFYNEQFF. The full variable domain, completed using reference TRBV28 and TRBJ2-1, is DVKVTQSSRYLVKRTGEKVFLECVQDMDHENMFWYRQDPGLGLRLIYFSYDVKMKEKGDIPEGYSVSREKKERFSLILESASTNQTSMYLCASSYSSFYNEQFFGPGTRLTVL.

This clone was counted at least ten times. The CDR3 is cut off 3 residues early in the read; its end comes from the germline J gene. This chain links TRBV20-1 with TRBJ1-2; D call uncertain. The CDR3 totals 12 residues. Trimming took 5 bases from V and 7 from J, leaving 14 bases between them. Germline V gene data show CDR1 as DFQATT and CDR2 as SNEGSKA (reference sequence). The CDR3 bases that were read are TGCAGTGCTTCAAGTGGGCAGGTTGGC. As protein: CSASSGQVG. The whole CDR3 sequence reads CSASSGQVGYTF.

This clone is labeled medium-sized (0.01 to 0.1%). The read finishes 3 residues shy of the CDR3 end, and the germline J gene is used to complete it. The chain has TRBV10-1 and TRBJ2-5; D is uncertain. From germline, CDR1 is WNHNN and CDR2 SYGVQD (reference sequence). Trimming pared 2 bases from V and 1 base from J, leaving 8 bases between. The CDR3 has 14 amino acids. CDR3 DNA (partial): TGCGCCAGCAGTGAGACTACCGGCCAAGAGACC. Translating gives CASSETTGQET. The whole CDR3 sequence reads CASSETTGQETQYF.

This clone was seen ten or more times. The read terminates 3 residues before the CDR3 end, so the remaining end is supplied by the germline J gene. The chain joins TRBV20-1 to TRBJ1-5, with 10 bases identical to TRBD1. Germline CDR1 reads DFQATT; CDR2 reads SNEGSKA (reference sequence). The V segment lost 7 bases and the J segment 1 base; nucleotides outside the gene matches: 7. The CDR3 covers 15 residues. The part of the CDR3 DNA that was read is TGCAGTGTAAAGACAGGGGGCGCCAGCAATCAGCCC. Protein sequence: CSVKTGGASNQP. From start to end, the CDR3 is CSVKTGGASNQPQHF.

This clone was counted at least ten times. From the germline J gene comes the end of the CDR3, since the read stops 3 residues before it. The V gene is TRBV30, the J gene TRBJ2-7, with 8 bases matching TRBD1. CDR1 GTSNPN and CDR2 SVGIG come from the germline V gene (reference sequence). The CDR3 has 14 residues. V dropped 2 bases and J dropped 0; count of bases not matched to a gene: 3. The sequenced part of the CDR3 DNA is TGTGCCTGGAGTAGACAGGGGAGCTCCTACGAG. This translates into CAWSRQGSSYE. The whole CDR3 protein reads CAWSRQGSSYEQYF.

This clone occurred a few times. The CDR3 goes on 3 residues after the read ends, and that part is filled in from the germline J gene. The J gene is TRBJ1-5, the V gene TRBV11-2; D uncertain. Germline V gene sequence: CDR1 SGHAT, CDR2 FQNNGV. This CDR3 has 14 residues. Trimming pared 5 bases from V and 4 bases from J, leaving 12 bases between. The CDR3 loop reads CASSQSNENQPQHF. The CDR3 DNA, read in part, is TGTGCCAGCAGCCAGTCCAACGAAAATCAGCCC.

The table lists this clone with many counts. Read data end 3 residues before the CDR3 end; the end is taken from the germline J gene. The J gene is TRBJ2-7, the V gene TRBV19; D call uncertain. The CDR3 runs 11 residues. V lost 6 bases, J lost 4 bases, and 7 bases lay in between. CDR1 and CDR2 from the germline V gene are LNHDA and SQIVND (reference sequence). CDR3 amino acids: CASRKGYEQYF. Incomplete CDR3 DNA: TGTGCCAGTAGGAAAGGGTACGAG.

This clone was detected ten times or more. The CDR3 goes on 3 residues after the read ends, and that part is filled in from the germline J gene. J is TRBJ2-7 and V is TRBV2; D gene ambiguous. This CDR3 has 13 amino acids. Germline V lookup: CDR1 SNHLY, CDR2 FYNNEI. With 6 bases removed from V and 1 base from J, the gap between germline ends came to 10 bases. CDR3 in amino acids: CASSPPVSYEQYF. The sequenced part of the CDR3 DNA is TGTGCCAGCAGCCCCCCGGTTTCCTACGAG.

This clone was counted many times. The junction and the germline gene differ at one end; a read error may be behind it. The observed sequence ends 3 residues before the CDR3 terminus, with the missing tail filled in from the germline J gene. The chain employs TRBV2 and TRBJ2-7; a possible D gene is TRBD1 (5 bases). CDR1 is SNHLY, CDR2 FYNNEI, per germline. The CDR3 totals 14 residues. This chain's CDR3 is CAGSQEQGENEQYF. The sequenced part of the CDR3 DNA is TGTGCCGGCAGCCAAGAGCAGGGCGAAAACGAG. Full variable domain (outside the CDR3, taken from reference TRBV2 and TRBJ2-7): EPEVTQTPSHQVTQMGQEVILRCVPISNHLYFYWYRQILGQKVEFLVSFYNNEISEKSEIFDDQFSVERPDGSNFTLKIRSTKLEDSAMYFCAGSQEQGENEQYFGPGTRLTVT.

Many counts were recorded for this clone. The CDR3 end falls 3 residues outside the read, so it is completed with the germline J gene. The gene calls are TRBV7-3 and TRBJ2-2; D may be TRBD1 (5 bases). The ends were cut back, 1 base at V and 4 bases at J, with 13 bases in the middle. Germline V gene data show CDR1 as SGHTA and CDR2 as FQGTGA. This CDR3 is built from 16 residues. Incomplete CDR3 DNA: TGTGCCAGCAGCTTAATACCCCAGGGTGGCACCGGGGAG. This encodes CASSLIPQGGTGE. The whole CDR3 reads CASSLIPQGGTGELFF.

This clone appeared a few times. The DNA read from the CDR3 is TGCGCCAGCAGTTTAGCAGGGGGCGCCTACGAG. This gives the protein CASSLAGGAYE. The full CDR3 sequence reads CASSLAGGAYEQYF. This chain joins TRBV5-1 and TRBJ2-7, with TRBD1 matching over 8 bases. The read halts 3 residues ahead of the CDR3 end, with the missing end drawn from the germline J gene. Germline CDR1 is SGHRS and CDR2 is YFSETQ. J was trimmed by 2 bases and V by 5 bases; bases with no gene match: 6. The CDR3 length is 14 residues.

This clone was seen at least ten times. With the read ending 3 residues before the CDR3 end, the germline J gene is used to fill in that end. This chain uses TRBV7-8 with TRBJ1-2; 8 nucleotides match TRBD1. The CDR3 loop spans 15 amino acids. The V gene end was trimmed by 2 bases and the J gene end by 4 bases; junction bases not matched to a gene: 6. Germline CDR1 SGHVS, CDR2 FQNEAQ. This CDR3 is CASSLTGQASYGYTF. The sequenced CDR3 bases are TGTGCCAGCAGCTTAACGGGACAGGCGAGCTATGGC.